The entry that follows covers one TCR beta chain sequence. Sequencing was performed with immunoSEQ multiplex PCR; in TCRdb, only in-frame clones are kept and a portion is missing. The data hold some 25,000 clones, with roughly 77% observed a single time. Germline V lookup: CDR1 SGHVS, CDR2 FQNEAQ. The length of the CDR3 is 13 residues. Trimming shortened V by 5 bases and J by 7 bases, and 12 bases separated the two germline ends. The data are from a study of sequential checkpoint blockade in melanoma. Background on the study: Patients were randomized 1:1 to nivolumab-then-ipilimumab or ipilimumab-then-nivolumab first-line. Each arm's sequence ended with maintenance nivolumab.

Treatment defined: randomized to nivolumab then ipilimumab (arm A) or the reverse (arm B). Patients had received no earlier DNA-damaging chemotherapy. Live CD3+CD8+ CD19− CD56− cells were sorted from PBMCs. V and J are TRBV7-8 and TRBJ2-1; D is unresolved. The source of this sequence is a human donor with melanoma. This specimen consisted of CD8+ T cells sorted from blood (inferred from file names), obtained from a patient given nivolumab and ipilimumab in sequence. CDR3 coding DNA: TGTGCCAGCAGCCCGCGGATGCGGAATGAGCAGTTCTTC. As protein: CASSPRMRNEQFF.